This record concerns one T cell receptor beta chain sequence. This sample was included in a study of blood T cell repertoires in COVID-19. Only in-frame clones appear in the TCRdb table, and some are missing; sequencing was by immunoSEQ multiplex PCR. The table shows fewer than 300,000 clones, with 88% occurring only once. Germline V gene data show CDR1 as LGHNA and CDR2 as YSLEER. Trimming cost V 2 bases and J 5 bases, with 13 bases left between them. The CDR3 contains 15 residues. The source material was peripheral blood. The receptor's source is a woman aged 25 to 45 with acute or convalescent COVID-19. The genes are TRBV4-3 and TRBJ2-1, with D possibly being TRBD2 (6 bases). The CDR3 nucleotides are TGCGCCAGCAGCCAATTGTATAGCGGAGACAATGAGCAGTTCTTC. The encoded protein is CASSQLYSGDNEQFF.